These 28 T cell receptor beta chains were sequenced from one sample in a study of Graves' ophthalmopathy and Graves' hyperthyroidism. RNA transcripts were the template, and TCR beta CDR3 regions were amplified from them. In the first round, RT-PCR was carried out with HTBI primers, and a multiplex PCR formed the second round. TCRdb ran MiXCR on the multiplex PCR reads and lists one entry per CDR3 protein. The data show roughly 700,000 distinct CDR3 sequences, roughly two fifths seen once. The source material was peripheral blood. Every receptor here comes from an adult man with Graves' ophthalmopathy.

The CDR3 reads CASSHQTGGVDEQYF. CDR3 nucleotides: TGTGCCAGCAGCCACCAGACAGGGGGTGTGGACGAGCAGTACTTC. The chain employs TRBV25-1 and TRBJ2-7; 9 nucleotides align to TRBD1. Germline CDR1 and CDR2: MGHDK and SYGVNS. The CDR3 loop spans 15 amino acids. With 6 bases clipped from V and 5 bases from J, the junction kept 11 bases outside the gene matches.

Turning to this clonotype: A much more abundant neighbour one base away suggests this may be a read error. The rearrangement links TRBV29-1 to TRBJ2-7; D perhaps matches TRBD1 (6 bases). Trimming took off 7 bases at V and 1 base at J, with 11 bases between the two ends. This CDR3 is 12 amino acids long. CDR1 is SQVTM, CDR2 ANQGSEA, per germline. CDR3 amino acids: CSAGQRSYEQYF. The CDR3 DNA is TGCAGCGCCGGACAGAGATCCTACGAGCAGTACTTC.

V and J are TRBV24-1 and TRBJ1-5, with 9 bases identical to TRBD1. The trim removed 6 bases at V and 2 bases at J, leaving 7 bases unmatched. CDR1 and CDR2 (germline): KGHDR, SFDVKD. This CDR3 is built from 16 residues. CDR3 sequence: CATSYIRDRGNQPQHF. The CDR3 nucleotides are TGTGCCACCAGTTACATCCGGGACAGGGGCAATCAGCCCCAGCATTTT.

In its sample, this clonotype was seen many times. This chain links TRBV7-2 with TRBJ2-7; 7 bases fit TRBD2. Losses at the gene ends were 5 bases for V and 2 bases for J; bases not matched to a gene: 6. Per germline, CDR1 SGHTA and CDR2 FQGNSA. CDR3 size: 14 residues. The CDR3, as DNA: TGTGCCAGCAGCCCCCGCAGCGGGGCCTACGAGCAGTACTTC. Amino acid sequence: CASSPRSGAYEQYF.

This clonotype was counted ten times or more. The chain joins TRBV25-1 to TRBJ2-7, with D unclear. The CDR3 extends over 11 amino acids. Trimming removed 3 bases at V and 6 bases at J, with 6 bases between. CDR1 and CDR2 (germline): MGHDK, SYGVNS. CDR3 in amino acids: CASSDYSEQYF. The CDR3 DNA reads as TGTGCCAGCAGTGACTATTCCGAGCAGTACTTC.

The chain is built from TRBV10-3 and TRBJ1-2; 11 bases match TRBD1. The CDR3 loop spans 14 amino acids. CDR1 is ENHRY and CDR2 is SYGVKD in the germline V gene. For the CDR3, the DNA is TGTGCGGAGGCAGGGACAGGGGGATATTATGGCTACACCTTC. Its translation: CAEAGTGGYYGYTF.

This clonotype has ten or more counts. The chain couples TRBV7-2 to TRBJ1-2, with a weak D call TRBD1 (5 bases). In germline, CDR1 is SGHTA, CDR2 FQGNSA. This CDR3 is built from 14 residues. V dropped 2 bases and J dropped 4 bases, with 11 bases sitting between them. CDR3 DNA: TGTGCCAGCAGCTTAAGGCGGGGGACCTATGGCTACACCTTC. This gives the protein CASSLRRGTYGYTF.

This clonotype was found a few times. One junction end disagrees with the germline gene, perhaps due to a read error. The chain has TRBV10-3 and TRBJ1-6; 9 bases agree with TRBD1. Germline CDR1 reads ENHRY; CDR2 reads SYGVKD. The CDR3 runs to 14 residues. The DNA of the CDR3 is TGTGCCAGCAGTTTTGGGACAGGGACCTCACCCCTCCACTTT. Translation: CASSFGTGTSPLHF.

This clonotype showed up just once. CDR3 DNA: TGTGCCAGCAGCTCATACAGGGTTGGAAGCTCCTACGAGCAGTACTTC. As protein: CASSSYRVGSSYEQYF. The V call is TRBV7-9, the J call TRBJ2-7; D is perhaps TRBD1 (6 bases). V was pared by 4 bases and J by 0 bases, with 16 bases between. The CDR3 is 16 residues long. CDR1 SEHNR and CDR2 FQNEAQ come from the germline V gene (reference sequence).

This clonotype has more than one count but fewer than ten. The CDR3 bases are TGTGCCAGCAGCAGCCGGGACTCCGGAGAGACCGGGGAGCTGTTTTTT. It yields the protein CASSSRDSGETGELFF. The chain employs TRBV7-9 and TRBJ2-2, with D possibly TRBD2 on 6 matching bases. Trimming shortened V by 5 bases and J by 5 bases, and 18 bases separated the two germline ends. Germline values: CDR1 SEHNR, CDR2 FQNEAQ (reference sequence). CDR3 size: 16 residues.

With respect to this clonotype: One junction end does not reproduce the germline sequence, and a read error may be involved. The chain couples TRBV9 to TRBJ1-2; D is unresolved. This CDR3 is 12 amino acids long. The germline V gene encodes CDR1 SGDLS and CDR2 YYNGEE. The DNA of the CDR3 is TGTGCTAGCAAGCCAAGCTCCCATGGCTACACCTTC. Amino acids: CASKPSSHGYTF.

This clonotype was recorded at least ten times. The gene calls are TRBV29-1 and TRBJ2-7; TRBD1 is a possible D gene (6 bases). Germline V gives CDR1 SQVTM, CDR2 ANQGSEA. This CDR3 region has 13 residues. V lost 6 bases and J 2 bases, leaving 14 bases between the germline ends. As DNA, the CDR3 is TGCAGCGTAAGGACAGCACCGCCCTACGAGCAGTACTTC. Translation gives CSVRTAPPYEQYF.

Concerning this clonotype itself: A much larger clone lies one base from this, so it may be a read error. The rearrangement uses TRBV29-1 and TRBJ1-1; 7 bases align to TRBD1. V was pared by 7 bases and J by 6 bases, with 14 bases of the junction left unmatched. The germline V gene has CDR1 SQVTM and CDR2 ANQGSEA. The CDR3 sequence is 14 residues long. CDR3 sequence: CSAGQRGKGAEAFF. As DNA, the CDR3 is TGCAGCGCGGGACAGAGGGGTAAGGGGGCTGAAGCTTTCTTT.

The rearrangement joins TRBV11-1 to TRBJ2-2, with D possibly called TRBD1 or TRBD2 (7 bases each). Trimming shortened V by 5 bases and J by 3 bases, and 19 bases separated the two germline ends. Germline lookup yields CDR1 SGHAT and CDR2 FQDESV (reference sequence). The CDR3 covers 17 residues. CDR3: CASSQGDGGLHTGELFF. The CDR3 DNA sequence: TGTGCCAGCAGCCAGGGGGACGGGGGGCTGCACACCGGGGAGCTGTTTTTT.

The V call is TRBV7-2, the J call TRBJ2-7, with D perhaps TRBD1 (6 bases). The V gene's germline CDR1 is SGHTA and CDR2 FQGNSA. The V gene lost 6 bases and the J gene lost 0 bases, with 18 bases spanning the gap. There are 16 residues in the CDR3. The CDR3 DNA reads TGTGCCAGCAGTTACGCGAAGACAGGAGCCTCCTACGAGCAGTACTTC. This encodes CASSYAKTGASYEQYF.

CDR3 sequence: CSESGGEETQYF. In nucleotides, the CDR3 is TGCAGTGAAAGCGGGGGTGAGGAGACCCAGTACTTC. The chain carries TRBV20-1 and TRBJ2-5, with TRBD2 identical over 8 bases. The CDR3 totals 12 residues. The junction had 6 bases not matched to a gene; V was cut back by 7 bases and J by 5 bases. The germline V gene encodes CDR1 DFQATT and CDR2 SNEGSKA (reference sequence).

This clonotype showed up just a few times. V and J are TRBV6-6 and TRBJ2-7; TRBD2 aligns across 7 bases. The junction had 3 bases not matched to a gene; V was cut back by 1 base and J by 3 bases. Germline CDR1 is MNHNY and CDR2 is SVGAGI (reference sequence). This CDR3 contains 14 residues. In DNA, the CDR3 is TGTGCCAGCAGTTACTTTGCGGGGGACTACGAGCAGTACTTC. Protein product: CASSYFAGDYEQYF.

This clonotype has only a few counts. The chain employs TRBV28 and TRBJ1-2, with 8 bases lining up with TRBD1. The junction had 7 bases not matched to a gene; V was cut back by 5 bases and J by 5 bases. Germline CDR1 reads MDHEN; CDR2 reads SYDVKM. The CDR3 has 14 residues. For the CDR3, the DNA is TGTGCCAGCAGTGTTCGGACAGGGCAATATGGCTACACCTTC. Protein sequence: CASSVRTGQYGYTF.

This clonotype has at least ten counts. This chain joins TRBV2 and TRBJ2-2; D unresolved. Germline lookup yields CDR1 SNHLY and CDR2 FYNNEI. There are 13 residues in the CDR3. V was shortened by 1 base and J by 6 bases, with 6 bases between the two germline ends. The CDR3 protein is CASSEGAAGELFF. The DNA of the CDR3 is TGTGCCAGCAGTGAAGGCGCGGCCGGGGAGCTGTTTTTT.

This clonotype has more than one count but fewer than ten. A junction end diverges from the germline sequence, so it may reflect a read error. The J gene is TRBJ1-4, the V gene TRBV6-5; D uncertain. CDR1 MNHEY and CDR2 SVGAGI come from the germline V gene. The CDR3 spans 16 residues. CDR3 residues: CASSYLRVSANEKLFF. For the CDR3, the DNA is TGTGCCAGCAGCTACTTGAGGGTTTCGGCTAATGAAAAACTGTTTTTT.

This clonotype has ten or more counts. Here the CDR3 DNA reads TGTGCCACCAGCAGGGCCACAGGGAGGGAGCAGTACTTC. It translates to CATSRATGREQYF. This sequence joins TRBV15 and TRBJ2-7; possibly TRBD1 or TRBD2 for D (6 bases each). The CDR3 totals 13 residues. Germline V CDR1 and CDR2: LNHNV, YYDKDF (reference sequence). The ends were cut back, 3 bases at V and 7 bases at J, with 13 bases in the middle.

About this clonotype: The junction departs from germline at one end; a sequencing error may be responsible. CDR3: CASVDRVGQAQHF. CDR3 nucleotide sequence: TGTGCCAGCGTCGACAGGGTGGGTCAGGCCCAGCATTTT. The chain uses TRBV24-1 and TRBJ1-5, with 7 nucleotides matching TRBD1. CDR3 length equals 13 residues. Germline V gives CDR1 KGHDR, CDR2 SFDVKD.

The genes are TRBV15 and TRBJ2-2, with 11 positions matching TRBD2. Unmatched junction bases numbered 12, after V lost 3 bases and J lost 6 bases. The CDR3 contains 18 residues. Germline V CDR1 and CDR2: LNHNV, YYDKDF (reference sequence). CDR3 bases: TGTGCCACCAGCAGTGGCCATAGCGGGAGGGAGAAAGCCGGGGAGCTGTTTTTT. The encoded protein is CATSSGHSGREKAGELFF.

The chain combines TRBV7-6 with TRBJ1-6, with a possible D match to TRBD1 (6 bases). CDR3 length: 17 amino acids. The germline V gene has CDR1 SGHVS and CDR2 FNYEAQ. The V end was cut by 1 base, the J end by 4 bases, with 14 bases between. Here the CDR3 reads CASSLGGGRQYNSPLHF. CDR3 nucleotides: TGTGCCAGCAGCTTAGGTGGGGGCCGCCAATATAATTCACCCCTCCACTTT.

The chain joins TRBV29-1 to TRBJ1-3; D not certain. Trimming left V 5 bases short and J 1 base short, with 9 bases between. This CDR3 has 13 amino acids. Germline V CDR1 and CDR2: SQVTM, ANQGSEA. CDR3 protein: CSVWSSSGNTIYF. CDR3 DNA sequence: TGCAGCGTTTGGAGCAGTTCTGGAAACACCATATATTTT.

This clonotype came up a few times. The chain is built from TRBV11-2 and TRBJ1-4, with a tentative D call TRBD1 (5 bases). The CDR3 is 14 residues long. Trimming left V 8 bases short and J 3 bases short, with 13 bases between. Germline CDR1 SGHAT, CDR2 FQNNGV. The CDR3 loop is CASSPEGSNEKLFF. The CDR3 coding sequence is TGTGCCAGCTCACCTGAGGGGTCTAATGAAAAACTGTTTTTT.

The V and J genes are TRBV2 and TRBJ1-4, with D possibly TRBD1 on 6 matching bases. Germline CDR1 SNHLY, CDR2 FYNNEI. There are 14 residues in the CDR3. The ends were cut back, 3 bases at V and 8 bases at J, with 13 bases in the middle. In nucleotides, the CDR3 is TGTGCCAGCAGTGATAGGGGGGGCGGAGAAAAACTGTTTTTT. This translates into CASSDRGGGEKLFF.

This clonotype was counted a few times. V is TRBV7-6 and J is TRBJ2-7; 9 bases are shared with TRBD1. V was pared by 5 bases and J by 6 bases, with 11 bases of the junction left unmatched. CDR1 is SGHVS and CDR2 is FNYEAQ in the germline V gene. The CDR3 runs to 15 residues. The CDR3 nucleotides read TGTGCCAGCAGCCGTCAAGGGACAGGGTATGCCGAGCAGTACTTC. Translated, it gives CASSRQGTGYAEQYF.